What follows are 5 T cell receptor beta chains derived from one specimen sequenced in a study of blood T cell repertoires in COVID-19. TCRdb's table, derived via immunoSEQ multiplex PCR, lists solely in-frame clones and lacks some. The sample carries over 150,000 clones, 65% to 85% recorded once. Sequenced input: peripheral blood. The receptors shown here come from a woman in her sixties or seventies with acute or convalescent COVID-19.

This rearrangement joins TRBV7-9 to TRBJ2-3; 8 bases agree with TRBD2. The trim removed 6 bases at V and 6 bases at J, leaving 14 bases unmatched. The germline V gene has CDR1 SEHNR and CDR2 FQNEAQ (reference sequence). CDR3 size: 16 residues. In DNA, the CDR3 is TGTGCCAGCAGGACTAGCGTGCGGGGGCCGGCGGATACGCAGTATTTT. Its protein product is CASRTSVRGPADTQYF.

This clone came up a few times. This rearrangement joins TRBV7-6 to TRBJ2-2; 8 bases fit TRBD2. Per the germline V gene, CDR1 is SGHVS and CDR2 is FNYEAQ. Trimming took 1 base from V and 3 from J; bases not matched to a gene: 4. The CDR3 sequence is 16 residues long. The CDR3 nucleotides are TGTGCCAGCAGCTTAGGAGCGGGGGAGGACACCGGGGAGCTGTTTTTT. Encoded protein: CASSLGAGEDTGELFF.

This clone was counted once. The chain recombines TRBV7-2 with TRBJ1-4; 9 bases map to TRBD1. Germline lookup yields CDR1 SGHTA and CDR2 FQGNSA. The length of the CDR3 is 15 residues. V lost 2 bases to trimming and J lost 7 bases; unmatched junction nucleotides: 5. CDR3 DNA: TGTGCCAGCAGCTTACCGACAGGGGGAGGTGAAAAACTGTTTTTT. Amino acids: CASSLPTGGGEKLFF.

The chain combines TRBV7-2 with TRBJ2-7; possibly TRBD1 for D (6 bases). Germline loops: CDR1 SGHTA, CDR2 FQGNSA. V dropped 6 bases and J dropped 3 bases, with 12 bases sitting between them. The CDR3 runs 13 residues. CDR3 protein: CASSLGHLYEQYF. In DNA, the CDR3 is TGTGCCAGCAGTTTGGGACACCTCTACGAGCAGTACTTC.

J is TRBJ2-1 and V is TRBV7-9; a weak D match, TRBD1 (5 bases). This CDR3 region has 16 residues. CDR1 is SEHNR, CDR2 FQNEAQ, per germline (reference sequence). The V and J ends lost 1 base and 0 bases respectively, with 10 bases between them. CDR3 residues: CASSLDRISSYNEQFF. The CDR3 DNA is TGTGCCAGCAGCTTAGACAGGATAAGCTCCTACAATGAGCAGTTCTTC.